These 12 T cell receptor beta chains originate from one sample sequenced in a study of T cell responses to AZD1222 COVID-19 vaccine (dated by TCRdb to about 2021). Receptors were amplified or captured by the immunoSEQ multiplex PCR assay. TCRdb re-hosts the immuneACCESS table, in-frame sequences only. Its copies lack some clones; in the studies checked, an unresolved V gene accounts for under half of them, and the cause for the rest is not known. The sample table records roughly 110,000 clones; around 90% of these occur just once. The ten most abundant clones make up 6.5% to 8% of the sample. The time point tag for this specimen amounts to: baseline before first vaccination. The source was peripheral blood, collected on day 0 of AZD1222 vaccination. These receptors were obtained from an adult in good health.

This CDR3 is CASSFTSLAGGGNEQFF. The CDR3 bases are TGTGCCAGCAGTTTCACCTCACTAGCGGGAGGTGGTAATGAGCAGTTCTTC. The chain carries TRBV28 and TRBJ2-1, with 12 nucleotides matching TRBD2. Germline assignment: CDR1 MDHEN and CDR2 SYDVKM. The J segment lost 7 bases and the V segment lost 3 bases, leaving 10 bases of the junction unmatched. The CDR3 is 17 amino acids.

The V gene is TRBV28, the J gene TRBJ1-3, with unresolved D. Germline assignment: CDR1 MDHEN and CDR2 SYDVKM. The germline V and J ends were trimmed by 4 bases and 0 bases, with 10 bases remaining between them. The CDR3 runs to 15 residues. The CDR3 region has the DNA TGTGCCAGCAGTTCGACTCCGAGCTCTGGAAACACCATATATTTT. Amino acid sequence: CASSSTPSSGNTIYF.

This clone has only one observation. The chain employs TRBV2 and TRBJ2-1; D call uncertain. This CDR3 comprises 10 residues. CDR1 is SNHLY, CDR2 FYNNEI, per germline. Trimming removed 6 bases from V and 7 bases from J, with 4 bases in between. The CDR3: CASRGNEQFF. The CDR3 DNA sequence: TGTGCCAGCAGGGGGAATGAGCAGTTCTTC.

V and J are TRBV20-1 and TRBJ1-1, with D perhaps matching TRBD1 (6 bases). The V end was cut by 3 bases, the J end by 10 bases, with 21 bases between. Per the germline V gene, CDR1 is DFQATT and CDR2 is SNEGSKA (reference sequence). The CDR3 is 14 residues long. CDR3 sequence: CSASTPQGRGGAFF. The DNA of the CDR3 is TGCAGTGCTAGTACACCACAGGGCCGTGGGGGAGCTTTCTTT.

The chain is built from TRBV6-5 and TRBJ1-2; 7 bases are a match to TRBD1. The germline gives CDR1 MNHEY, CDR2 SVGAGI. With 2 bases clipped from V and 2 bases from J, the junction kept 5 bases outside the gene matches. There are 15 residues in the CDR3. The CDR3 nucleotides are TGTGCCAGCAGTTACCAGGGGGACGGGAACTATGGCTACACCTTC. It codes for CASSYQGDGNYGYTF.

The chain couples TRBV28 to TRBJ1-5, with TRBD1 as a possible D gene (6 bases). Deletions cut 4 bases from V and 4 bases from J, with 11 bases between. In germline, CDR1 is MDHEN, CDR2 SYDVKM. The CDR3 spans 14 residues. This chain's CDR3 is CASSWPRGNQPQHF. The DNA of the CDR3 is TGTGCCAGCAGTTGGCCCAGGGGAAATCAGCCCCAGCATTTT.

The chain couples TRBV15 to TRBJ1-4; 7 bases align to TRBD1. With V trimmed by 2 bases and J by 3 bases, 6 bases remained unmatched. The CDR3 has 16 amino acids. Germline assignment: CDR1 LNHNV and CDR2 YYDKDF (reference sequence). The CDR3 reads CATSRPTGNANEKLFF. CDR3 sequence (DNA): TGTGCCACCAGCAGACCGACAGGGAATGCTAATGAAAAACTGTTTTTT.

V gene TRBV7-6 combines with J gene TRBJ2-3; unclear D gene. The ends were cut back, 3 bases at V and 1 base at J, with 11 bases in the middle. CDR3 length: 15 amino acids. Per germline, CDR1 SGHVS and CDR2 FNYEAQ. CDR3 nucleotide sequence: TGTGCCAGCAGCTTGACCGGTTCGCGCACAGATACGCAGTATTTT. Its translation: CASSLTGSRTDTQYF.

V is TRBV19 and J is TRBJ1-1; a weak D match, TRBD1 (6 bases). Germline lookup yields CDR1 LNHDA and CDR2 SQIVND (reference sequence). Trimming pared 5 bases from V and 1 base from J, leaving 14 bases between. This CDR3 has 15 residues. CDR3 protein: CASSPGQIKNTEAFF. CDR3 coding DNA: TGTGCCAGTAGTCCCGGACAGATAAAGAACACTGAAGCTTTCTTT.

The chain has TRBV27 and TRBJ1-6; 9 bases map to TRBD1. The CDR3 is 16 amino acids. Germline CDR1 MNHEY, CDR2 SMNVEV (reference sequence). Losses at the gene ends were 5 bases for V and 3 bases for J; bases not matched to a gene: 5. CDR3 DNA sequence: TGTGCCAGCAGTCCACGGACAGGGGTCTATAATTCACCCCTCCACTTT. It codes for CASSPRTGVYNSPLHF.

Only one count was recorded for this clone. The rearrangement links TRBV3-1 (or the pseudogene TRBV3-2) to TRBJ2-1; D unclear. The CDR3 loop spans 15 amino acids. V gave up 4 bases and J gave up 9 bases, with 19 bases separating them. The germline V gene encodes CDR1 LGHDT and CDR2 YNNKEL (reference sequence). The CDR3 protein is CASSPRQVRIGEQFF. Here the CDR3 DNA reads TGTGCCAGCAGCCCACGGCAAGTTCGGATTGGTGAGCAGTTCTTC.

This chain connects TRBV7-9 to TRBJ1-6; 9 nucleotides match TRBD1. Germline assignment: CDR1 SEHNR and CDR2 FQNEAQ (reference sequence). This CDR3 contains 18 residues. J was trimmed by 5 bases and V by 4 bases; bases with no gene match: 12. DNA for the CDR3: TGTGCCAGCAGCTCTCCCCCGGGACAGGGACCGAATAATTCACCCCTCCACTTT. Amino acid sequence: CASSSPPGQGPNNSPLHF. Combining the CDR3 with reference TRBV7-9 and TRBJ1-6 gives the whole variable domain DTGVSQNPRHKITKRGQNVTFRCDPISEHNRLYWYRQTLGQGPEFLTYFQNEAQLEKSRLLSDRFSAERPKGSFSTLEIQRTEQGDSAMYLCASSSPPGQGPNNSPLHFGNGTRLTVT.